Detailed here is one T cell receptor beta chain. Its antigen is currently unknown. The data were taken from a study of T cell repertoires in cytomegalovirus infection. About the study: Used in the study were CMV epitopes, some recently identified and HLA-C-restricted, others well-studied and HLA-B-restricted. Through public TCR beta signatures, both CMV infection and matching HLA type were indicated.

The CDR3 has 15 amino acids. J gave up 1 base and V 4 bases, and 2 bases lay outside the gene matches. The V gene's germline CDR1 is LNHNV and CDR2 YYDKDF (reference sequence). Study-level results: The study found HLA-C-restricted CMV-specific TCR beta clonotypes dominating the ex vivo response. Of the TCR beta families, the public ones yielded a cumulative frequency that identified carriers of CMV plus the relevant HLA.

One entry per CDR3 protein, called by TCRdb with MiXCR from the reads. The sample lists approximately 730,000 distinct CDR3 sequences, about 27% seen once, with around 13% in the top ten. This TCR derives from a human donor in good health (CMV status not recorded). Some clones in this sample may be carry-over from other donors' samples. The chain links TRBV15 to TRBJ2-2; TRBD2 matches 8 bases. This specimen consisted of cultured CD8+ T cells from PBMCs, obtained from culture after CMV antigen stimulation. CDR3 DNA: TGTGCCACCAGCACAGCGGGGGAGAACACCGGGGAGCTGTTTTTT. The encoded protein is CATSTAGENTGELFF.